This T cell receptor (beta chain) emerged from a study of T cell responses to AZD1222 COVID-19 vaccine. Clones were sequenced by immunoSEQ multiplex PCR, and TCRdb holds only the in-frame ones, with some missing. The table records more than 150,000 clones, over 80% of them present only once. Trimming removed 2 bases from V and 3 bases from J, with 6 bases in between. Germline V gives CDR1 MDHEN, CDR2 SYDVKM. This CDR3 contains 13 residues. The J gene is TRBJ2-3, the V gene TRBV28; D uncertain. Sequenced material: peripheral blood, taken on day 0 of AZD1222 vaccination. The clonotype comes from an adult in good health. The CDR3 DNA is TGTGCCAGCAGTTTAACTTGGACAGATACGCAGTATTTT. Its protein is CASSLTWTDTQYF. The full variable domain, completed using reference TRBV28 and TRBJ2-3, is DVKVTQSSRYLVKRTGEKVFLECVQDMDHENMFWYRQDPGLGLRLIYFSYDVKMKEKGDIPEGYSVSREKKERFSLILESASTNQTSMYLCASSLTWTDTQYFGPGTRLTVL.